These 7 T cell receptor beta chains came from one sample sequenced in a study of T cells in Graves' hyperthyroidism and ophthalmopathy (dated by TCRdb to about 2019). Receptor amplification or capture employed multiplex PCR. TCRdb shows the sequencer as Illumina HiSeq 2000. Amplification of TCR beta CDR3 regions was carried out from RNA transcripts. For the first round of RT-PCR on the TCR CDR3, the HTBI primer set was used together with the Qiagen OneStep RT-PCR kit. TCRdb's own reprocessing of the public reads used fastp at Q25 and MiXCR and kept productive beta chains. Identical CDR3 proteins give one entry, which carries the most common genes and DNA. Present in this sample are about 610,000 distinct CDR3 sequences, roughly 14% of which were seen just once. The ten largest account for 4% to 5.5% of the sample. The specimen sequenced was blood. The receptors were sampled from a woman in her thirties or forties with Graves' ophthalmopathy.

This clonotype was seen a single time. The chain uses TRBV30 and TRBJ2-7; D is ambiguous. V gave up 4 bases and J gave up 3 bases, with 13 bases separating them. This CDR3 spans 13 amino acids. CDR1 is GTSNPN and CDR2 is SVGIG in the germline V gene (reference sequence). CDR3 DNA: TGTGCCTGGACTACCGTTAATCACTACGAGCAGTACTTC. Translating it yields CAWTTVNHYEQYF.

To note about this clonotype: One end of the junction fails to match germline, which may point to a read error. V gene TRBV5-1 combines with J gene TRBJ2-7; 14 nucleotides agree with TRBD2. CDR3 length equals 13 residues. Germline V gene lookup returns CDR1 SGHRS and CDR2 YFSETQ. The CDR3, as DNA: TGCACCAGCGGGACTAGCGGGAGTTACGAGCAGTACTTC. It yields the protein CTSGTSGSYEQYF.

The CDR3 protein is CSARGQGGPYEQYF. The CDR3, as DNA: TGCAGTGCTAGAGGACAAGGGGGCCCCTACGAGCAGTACTTC. The chain joins TRBV20-1 to TRBJ2-7; 7 nucleotides match TRBD1. The germline gives CDR1 DFQATT, CDR2 SNEGSKA (reference sequence). This CDR3 contains 14 residues. Trimming at V came to 1 base and at J to 2 bases, leaving 5 bases not matched to a gene.

In DNA form, the CDR3 reads TGCGCCAGAAAGAGGGCCCCAGAGTCCGGGGAGCTGTTTTTT. It is translated as CARKRAPESGELFF. The rearrangement links TRBV10-2 to TRBJ2-2; D possibly corresponds to TRBD2 (5 bases). This CDR3 comprises 14 residues. The germline CDR1 and CDR2 sequences are WSHSY and SAAADI. Trimming left V 9 bases short and J 6 bases short, with 17 bases between.

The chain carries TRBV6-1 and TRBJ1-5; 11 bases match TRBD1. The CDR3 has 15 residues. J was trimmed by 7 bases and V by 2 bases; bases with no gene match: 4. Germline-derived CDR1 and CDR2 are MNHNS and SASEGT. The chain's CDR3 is CASSEPGTGGQPQHF. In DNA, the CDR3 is TGTGCCAGCAGTGAACCGGGGACAGGGGGGCAGCCCCAGCATTTT.

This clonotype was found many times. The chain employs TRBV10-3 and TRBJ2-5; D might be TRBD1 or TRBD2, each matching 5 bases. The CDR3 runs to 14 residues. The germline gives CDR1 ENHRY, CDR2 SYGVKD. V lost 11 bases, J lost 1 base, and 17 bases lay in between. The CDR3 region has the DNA TGTGCCTCCGAGAAAGGGGCGGGCCAAGAGACCCAGTACTTC. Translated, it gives CASEKGAGQETQYF.

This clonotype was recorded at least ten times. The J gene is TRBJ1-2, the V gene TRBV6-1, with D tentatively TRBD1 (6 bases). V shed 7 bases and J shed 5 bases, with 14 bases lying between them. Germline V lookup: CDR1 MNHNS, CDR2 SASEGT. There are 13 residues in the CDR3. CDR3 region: CASTPQGLYGYTF. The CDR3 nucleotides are TGTGCCAGCACCCCCCAGGGGCTGTATGGCTACACCTTC.